A single sample gave rise to the 2 T cell receptor beta chains below, sequenced in a study of PD-1 blockade in classical Hodgkin lymphoma. Clones were sequenced by immunoSEQ multiplex PCR, and TCRdb holds only the in-frame ones, with some missing. The sample contains tens of thousands of clones, about 93% of which appear only once. With no exception, relapse followed autologous stem cell transplantation in all patients, and brentuximab vedotin exposure varied. Sample: peripheral blood mononuclear cells (PBMCs), taken at baseline. These receptors were obtained from a human donor with classical Hodgkin lymphoma.

CDR3: CASSLNSGYEQYF. The CDR3 DNA reads as TGTGCCAGCAGTTTGAACAGTGGGTACGAGCAGTACTTC. J is TRBJ2-7 and V is TRBV4-2, with D hard to call. The CDR3 contains 13 residues. CDR1 is LGHNA, CDR2 YNFKEQ, per germline. Trimming removed 6 bases at V and 4 bases at J, with 13 bases between.

The chain joins TRBV14 to TRBJ2-1, with D perhaps assigned TRBD1 or TRBD2 (5 bases each). Germline V gene sequence: CDR1 SGHDN, CDR2 FVKESK. Trimming cost V 5 bases and J 8 bases, with 19 bases left between them. The CDR3 runs 15 residues. The CDR3 here is CASSDAGTPRDEQFF. In nucleotides, the CDR3 is TGTGCCAGCAGCGACGCCGGGACCCCCAGAGATGAGCAGTTCTTC.